This paragraph covers one T cell receptor beta chain sequence. This sample stems from a study of blood T cell repertoires in COVID-19. Across the study: Specimens from acute and convalescent COVID-19 originated in the United States, Italy and Spain.

Methods used by the authors: Amplified reference gene primers provided the basis for estimating nucleated cell counts. Sequencing was performed with immunoSEQ multiplex PCR; in TCRdb, only in-frame clones are kept and a portion is missing. V, J and clone size reflect that table, while D and trimming were determined from the DNA. The sample carries about 80,000 clones, more than 75% recorded once. V dropped 10 bases and J dropped 1 base, with 10 bases sitting between them. The length of the CDR3 is 13 residues. The origin of this receptor is a human donor in a cohort sampled during active COVID-19. The gene calls are TRBV12-3 or TRBV12-4 and TRBJ2-2, with D possibly matching TRBD2 (6 bases). The sample taken for sequencing was peripheral blood. This CDR3 reads CATFGGNTGELFF. The DNA of the CDR3 is TGTGCCACGTTCGGGGGGAACACCGGGGAGCTGTTTTTT.